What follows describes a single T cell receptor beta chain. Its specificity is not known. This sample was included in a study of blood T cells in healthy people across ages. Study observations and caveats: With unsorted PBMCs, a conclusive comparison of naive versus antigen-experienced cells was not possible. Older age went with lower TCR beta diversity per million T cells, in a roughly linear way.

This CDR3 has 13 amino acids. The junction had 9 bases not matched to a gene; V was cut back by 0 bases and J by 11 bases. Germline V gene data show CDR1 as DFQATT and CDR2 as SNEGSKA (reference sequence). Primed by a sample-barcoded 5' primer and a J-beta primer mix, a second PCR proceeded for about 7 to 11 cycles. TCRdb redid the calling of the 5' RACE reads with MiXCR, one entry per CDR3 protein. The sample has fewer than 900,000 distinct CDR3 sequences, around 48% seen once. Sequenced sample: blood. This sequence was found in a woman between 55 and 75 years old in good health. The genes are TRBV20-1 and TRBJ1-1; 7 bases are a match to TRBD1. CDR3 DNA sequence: TGCAGTGCTAGAGATGTGGGAGGGGGCAATGCTTTCTTT. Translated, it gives CSARDVGGGNAFF.